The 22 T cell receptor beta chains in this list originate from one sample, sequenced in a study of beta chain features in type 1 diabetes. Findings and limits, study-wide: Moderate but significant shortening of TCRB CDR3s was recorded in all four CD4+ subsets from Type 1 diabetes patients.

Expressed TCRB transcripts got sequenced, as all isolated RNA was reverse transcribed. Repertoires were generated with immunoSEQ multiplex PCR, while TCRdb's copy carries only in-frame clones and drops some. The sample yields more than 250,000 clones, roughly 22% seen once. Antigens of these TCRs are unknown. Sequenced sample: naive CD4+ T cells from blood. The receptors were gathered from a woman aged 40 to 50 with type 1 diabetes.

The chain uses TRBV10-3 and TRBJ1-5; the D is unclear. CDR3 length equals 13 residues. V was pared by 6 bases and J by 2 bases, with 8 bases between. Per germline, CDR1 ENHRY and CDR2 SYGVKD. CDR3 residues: CAIRPGGNQPQHF. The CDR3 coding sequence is TGTGCCATCAGACCGGGAGGCAATCAGCCCCAGCATTTT.

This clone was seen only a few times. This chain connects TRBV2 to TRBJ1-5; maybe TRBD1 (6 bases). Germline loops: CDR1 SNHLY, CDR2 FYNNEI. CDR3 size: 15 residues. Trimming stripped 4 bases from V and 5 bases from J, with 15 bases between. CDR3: CASSVLQGRDQPQHF. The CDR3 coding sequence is TGTGCCAGCAGTGTTCTACAGGGTAGGGATCAGCCCCAGCATTTT.

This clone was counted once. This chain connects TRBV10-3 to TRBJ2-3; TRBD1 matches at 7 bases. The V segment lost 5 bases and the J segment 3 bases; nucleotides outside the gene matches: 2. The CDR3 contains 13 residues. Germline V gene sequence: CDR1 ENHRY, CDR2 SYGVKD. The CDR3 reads CAISRQGTDTQYF. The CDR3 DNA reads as TGTGCCATCAGTAGACAGGGAACAGATACGCAGTATTTT.

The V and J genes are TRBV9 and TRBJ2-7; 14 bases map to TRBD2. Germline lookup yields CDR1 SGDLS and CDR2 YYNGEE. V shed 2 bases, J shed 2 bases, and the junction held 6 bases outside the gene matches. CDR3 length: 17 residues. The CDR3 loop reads CASSVGGLAGVAYEQYF. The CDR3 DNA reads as TGTGCCAGCAGCGTGGGGGGACTAGCGGGAGTGGCCTACGAGCAGTACTTC. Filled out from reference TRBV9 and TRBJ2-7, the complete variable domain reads DSGVTQTPKHLITATGQRVTLRCSPRSGDLSVYWYQQSLDQGLQFLIQYYNGEERAKGNILERFSAQQFPDLHSELNLSSLELGDSALYFCASSVGGLAGVAYEQYFGPGTRLTVT.

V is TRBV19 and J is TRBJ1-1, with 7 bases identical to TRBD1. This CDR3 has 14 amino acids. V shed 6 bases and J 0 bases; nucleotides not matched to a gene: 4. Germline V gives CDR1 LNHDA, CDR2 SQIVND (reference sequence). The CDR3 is CASSQDRLNTEAFF. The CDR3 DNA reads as TGTGCCAGTAGCCAGGACAGGTTGAACACTGAAGCTTTCTTT.

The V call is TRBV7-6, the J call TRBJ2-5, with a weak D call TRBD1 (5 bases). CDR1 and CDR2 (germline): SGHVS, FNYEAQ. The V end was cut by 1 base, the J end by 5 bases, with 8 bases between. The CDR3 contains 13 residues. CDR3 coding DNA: TGTGCCAGCAGCTTAGGGACACTGGAGACCCAGTACTTC. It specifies CASSLGTLETQYF.

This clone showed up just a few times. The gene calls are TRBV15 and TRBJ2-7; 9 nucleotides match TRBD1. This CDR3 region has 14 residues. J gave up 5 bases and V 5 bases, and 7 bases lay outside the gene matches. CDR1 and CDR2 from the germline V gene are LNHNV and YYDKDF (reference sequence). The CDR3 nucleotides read TGTGCCACCAGCCGAGGACAGGGGCGCGACGAGCAGTACTTC. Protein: CATSRGQGRDEQYF.

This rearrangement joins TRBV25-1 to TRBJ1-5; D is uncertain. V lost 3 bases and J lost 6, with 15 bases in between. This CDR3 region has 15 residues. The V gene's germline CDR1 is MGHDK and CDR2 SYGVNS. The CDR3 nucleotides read TGTGCCAGCAGTGATGGTGCGGGCGGCGGTCAGCCCCAGCATTTT. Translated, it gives CASSDGAGGGQPQHF.

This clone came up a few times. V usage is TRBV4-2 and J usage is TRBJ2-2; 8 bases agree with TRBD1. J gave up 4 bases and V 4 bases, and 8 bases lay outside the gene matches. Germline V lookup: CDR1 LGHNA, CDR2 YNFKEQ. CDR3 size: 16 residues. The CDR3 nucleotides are TGTGCCAGCAGCCGATCCGGAGACAGGGGCACCGGGGAGCTGTTTTTT. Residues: CASSRSGDRGTGELFF.

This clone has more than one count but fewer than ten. The CDR3 sequence is CSVEARPGQAYEQYF. The CDR3 bases are TGCAGCGTTGAAGCCCGCCCGGGACAAGCCTACGAGCAGTACTTC. V gene TRBV29-1 combines with J gene TRBJ2-7; tentatively, D is TRBD1 (6 bases). Germline V gives CDR1 SQVTM, CDR2 ANQGSEA. The CDR3 contains 15 residues. Trimming removed 1 base from V and 2 bases from J, with 15 bases in between.

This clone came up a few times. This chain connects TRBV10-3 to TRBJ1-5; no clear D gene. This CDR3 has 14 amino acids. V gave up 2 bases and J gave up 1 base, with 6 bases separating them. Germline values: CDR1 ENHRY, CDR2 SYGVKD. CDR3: CAISETESNQPQHF. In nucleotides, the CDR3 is TGTGCCATCAGTGAGACAGAGAGCAATCAGCCCCAGCATTTT.

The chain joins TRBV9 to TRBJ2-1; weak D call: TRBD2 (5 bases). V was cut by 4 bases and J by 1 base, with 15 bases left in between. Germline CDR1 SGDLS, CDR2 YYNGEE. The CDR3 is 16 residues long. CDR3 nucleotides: TGTGCCAGCAGCCTGAGGAGCGGCCAATCCTACAATGAGCAGTTCTTC. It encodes CASSLRSGQSYNEQFF. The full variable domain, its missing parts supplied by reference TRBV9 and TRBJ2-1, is DSGVTQTPKHLITATGQRVTLRCSPRSGDLSVYWYQQSLDQGLQFLIQYYNGEERAKGNILERFSAQQFPDLHSELNLSSLELGDSALYFCASSLRSGQSYNEQFFGPGTRLTVL.

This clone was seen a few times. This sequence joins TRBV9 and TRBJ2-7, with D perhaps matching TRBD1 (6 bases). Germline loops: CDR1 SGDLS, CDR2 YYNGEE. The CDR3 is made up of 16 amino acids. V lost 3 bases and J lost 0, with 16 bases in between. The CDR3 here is CASSAGPTGSSYEQYF. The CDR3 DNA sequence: TGTGCCAGCAGCGCTGGTCCTACAGGGAGCTCCTACGAGCAGTACTTC.

The CDR3 region has the DNA TGCGCCAGCAGCTTTGGGGCAGGGGCCAGCGGGGAGCTGTTTTTT. This codes for CASSFGAGASGELFF. The J gene is TRBJ2-2, the V gene TRBV5-1; possible D gene TRBD1, 6 bases. The germline V and J ends were trimmed by 2 bases and 7 bases, with 15 bases remaining between them. Germline assignment: CDR1 SGHRS and CDR2 YFSETQ. The CDR3 covers 15 residues.

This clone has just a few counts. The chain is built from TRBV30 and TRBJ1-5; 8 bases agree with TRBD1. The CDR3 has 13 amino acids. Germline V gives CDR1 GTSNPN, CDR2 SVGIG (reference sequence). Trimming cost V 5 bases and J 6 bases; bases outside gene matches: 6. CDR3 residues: CAWARGQGQPQHF. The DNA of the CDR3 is TGTGCCTGGGCCAGGGGGCAGGGTCAGCCCCAGCATTTT.

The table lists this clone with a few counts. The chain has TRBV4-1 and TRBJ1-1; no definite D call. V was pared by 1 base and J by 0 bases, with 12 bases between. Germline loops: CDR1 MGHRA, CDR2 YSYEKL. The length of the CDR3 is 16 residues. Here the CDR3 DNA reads TGCGCCAGCAGCCAAGGCAAGCGGAGCATGAACACTGAAGCTTTCTTT. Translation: CASSQGKRSMNTEAFF.

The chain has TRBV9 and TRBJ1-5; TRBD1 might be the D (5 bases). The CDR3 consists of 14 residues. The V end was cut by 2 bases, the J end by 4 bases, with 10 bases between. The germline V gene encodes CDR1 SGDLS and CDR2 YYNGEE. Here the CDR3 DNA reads TGTGCCAGCAGCGTGTCGGGGGGAAATCAGCCCCAGCATTTT. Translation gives CASSVSGGNQPQHF.

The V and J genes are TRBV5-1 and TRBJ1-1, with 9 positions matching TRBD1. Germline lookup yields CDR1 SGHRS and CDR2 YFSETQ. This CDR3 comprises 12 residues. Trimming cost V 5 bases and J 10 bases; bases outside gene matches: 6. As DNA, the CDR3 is TGCGCCAGCAGAGGGACAGGGCAAAGAGCTTTCTTT. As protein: CASRGTGQRAFF.

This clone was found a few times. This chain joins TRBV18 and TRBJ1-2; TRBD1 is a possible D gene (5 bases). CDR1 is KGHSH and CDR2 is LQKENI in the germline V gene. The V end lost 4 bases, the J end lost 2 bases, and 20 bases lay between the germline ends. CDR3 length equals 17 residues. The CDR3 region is CASSRGTGSTPNYGYTF. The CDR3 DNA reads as TGTGCCAGCTCACGGGGAACAGGCTCAACCCCGAACTATGGCTACACCTTC. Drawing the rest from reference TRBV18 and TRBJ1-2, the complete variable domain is NAGVMQNPRHLVRRRGQEARLRCSPMKGHSHVYWYRQLPEEGLKFMVYLQKENIIDESGMPKERFSAEFPKEGPSILRIQQVVRGDSAAYFCASSRGTGSTPNYGYTFGSGTRLTVV.

In nucleotides, the CDR3 is TGTGCCAGCAGCTTCATCGTCGGGACAGGGCGCACCGGGGAGCTGTTTTTT. Translated, it gives CASSFIVGTGRTGELFF. The gene calls are TRBV5-6 and TRBJ2-2; 9 bases map to TRBD1. This CDR3 is built from 17 residues. Germline lookup yields CDR1 SGHDT and CDR2 YYEEEE. Trimming removed 2 bases from V and 4 bases from J; junction bases left unmatched: 9.

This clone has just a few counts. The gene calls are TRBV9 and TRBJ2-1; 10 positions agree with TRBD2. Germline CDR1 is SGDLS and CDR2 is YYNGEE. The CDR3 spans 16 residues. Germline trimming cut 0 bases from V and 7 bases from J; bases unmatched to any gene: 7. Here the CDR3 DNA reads TGTGCCAGCAGCGTAGCTGGGCCTAGCGGGAGAAATGAGCAGTTCTTC. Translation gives CASSVAGPSGRNEQFF.

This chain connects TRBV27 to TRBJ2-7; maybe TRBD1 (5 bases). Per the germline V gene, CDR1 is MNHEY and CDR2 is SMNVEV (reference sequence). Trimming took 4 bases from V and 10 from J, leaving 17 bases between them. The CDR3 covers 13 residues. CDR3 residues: CASSSLTGIPQYF. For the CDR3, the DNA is TGTGCCAGCAGTTCCCTTACAGGAATCCCTCAGTACTTC.